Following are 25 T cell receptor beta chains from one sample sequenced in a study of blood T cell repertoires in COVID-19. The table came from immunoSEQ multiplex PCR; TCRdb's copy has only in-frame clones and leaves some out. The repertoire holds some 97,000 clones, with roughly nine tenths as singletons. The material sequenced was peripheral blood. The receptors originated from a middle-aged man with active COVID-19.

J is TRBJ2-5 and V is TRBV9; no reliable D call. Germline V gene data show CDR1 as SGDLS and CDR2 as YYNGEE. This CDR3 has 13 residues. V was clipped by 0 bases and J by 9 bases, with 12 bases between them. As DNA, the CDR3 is TGTGCCAGCAGCGTAGAATACTCCCGGGCCCAGTACTTC. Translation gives CASSVEYSRAQYF.

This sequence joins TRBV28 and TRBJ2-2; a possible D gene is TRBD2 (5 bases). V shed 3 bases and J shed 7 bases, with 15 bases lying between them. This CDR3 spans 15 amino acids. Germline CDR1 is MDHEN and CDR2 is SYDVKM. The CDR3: CASSFPGNSDGELFF. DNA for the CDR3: TGTGCCAGCAGTTTCCCCGGGAATTCTGACGGGGAGCTGTTTTTT.

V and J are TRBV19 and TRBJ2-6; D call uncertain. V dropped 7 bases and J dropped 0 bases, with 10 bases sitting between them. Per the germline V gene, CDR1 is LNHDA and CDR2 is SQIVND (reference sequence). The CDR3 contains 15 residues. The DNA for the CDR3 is TGTGCCAGTACTCAGATGCCCTCTGGGGCCAACGTCCTGACTTTC. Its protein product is CASTQMPSGANVLTF.

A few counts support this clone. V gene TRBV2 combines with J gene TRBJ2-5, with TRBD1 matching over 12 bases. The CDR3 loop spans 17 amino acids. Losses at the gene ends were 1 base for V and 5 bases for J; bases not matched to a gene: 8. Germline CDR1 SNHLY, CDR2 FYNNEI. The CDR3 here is CASSEGPGQGARETQYF. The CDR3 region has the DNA TGTGCCAGCAGTGAAGGGCCGGGACAGGGGGCCAGGGAGACCCAGTACTTC.

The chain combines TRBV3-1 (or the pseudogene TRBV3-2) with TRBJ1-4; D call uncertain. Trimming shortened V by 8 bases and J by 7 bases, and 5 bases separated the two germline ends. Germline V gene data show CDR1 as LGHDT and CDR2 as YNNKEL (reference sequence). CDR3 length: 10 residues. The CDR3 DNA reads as TGTGCCAGCGGAGGTGAAAAACTGTTTTTT. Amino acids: CASGGEKLFF.

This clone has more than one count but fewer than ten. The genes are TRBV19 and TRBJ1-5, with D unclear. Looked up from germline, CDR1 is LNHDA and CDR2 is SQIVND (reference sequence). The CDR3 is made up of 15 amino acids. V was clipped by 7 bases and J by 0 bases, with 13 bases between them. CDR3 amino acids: CASTDKPYSNQPQHF. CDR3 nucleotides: TGTGCCAGTACAGACAAACCTTATAGCAATCAGCCCCAGCATTTT.

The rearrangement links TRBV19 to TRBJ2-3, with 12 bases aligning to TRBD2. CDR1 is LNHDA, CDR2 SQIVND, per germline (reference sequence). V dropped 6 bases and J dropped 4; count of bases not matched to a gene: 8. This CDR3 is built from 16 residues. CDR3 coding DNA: TGTGCCAGTAGCGATCTAGCGGGAGGGCCGGCAGATACGCAGTATTTT. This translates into CASSDLAGGPADTQYF.

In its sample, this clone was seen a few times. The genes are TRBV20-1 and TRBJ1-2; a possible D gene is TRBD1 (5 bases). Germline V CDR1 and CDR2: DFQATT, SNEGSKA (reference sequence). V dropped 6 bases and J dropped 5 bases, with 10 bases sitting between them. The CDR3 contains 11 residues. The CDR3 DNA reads TGCAGTGCCACGCAGGGTTATGGCTACACCTTC. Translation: CSATQGYGYTF.

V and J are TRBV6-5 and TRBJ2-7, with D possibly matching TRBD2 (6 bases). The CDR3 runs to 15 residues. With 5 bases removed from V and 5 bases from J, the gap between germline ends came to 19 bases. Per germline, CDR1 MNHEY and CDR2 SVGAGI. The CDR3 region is CASSLDRTKTNEQYV. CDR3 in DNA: TGTGCCAGCAGTCTGGACCGGACTAAAACCAACGAGCAGTACGTC.

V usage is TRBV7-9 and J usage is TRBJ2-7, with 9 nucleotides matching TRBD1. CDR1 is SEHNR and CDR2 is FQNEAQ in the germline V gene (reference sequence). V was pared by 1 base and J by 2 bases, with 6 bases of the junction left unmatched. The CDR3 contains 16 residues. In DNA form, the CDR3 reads TGTGCCAGCAGCTTAGTACCTGGACAGGGGACCTACGAGCAGTACTTC. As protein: CASSLVPGQGTYEQYF.

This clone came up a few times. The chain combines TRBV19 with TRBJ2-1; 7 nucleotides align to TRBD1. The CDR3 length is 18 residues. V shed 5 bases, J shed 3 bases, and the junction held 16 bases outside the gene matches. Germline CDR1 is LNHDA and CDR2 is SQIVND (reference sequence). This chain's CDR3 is CASSPRTGQGRVYNEQFF. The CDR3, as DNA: TGTGCCAGTAGTCCTCGGACAGGACAAGGCAGGGTCTACAATGAGCAGTTCTTC.

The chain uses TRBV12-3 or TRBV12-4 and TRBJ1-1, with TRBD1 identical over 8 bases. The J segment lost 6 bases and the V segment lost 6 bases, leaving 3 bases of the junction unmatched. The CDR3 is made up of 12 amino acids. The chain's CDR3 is CASRNRGAEAFF. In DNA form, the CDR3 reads TGTGCCAGCAGAAACAGGGGGGCTGAAGCTTTCTTT.

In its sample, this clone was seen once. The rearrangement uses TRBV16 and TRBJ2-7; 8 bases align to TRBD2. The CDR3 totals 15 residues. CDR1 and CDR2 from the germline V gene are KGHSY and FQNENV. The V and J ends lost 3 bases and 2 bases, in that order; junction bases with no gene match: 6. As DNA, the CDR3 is TGTGCCAGCAGCCAGTTAGCGGGACACCCCTACGAGCAGTACTTC. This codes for CASSQLAGHPYEQYF.

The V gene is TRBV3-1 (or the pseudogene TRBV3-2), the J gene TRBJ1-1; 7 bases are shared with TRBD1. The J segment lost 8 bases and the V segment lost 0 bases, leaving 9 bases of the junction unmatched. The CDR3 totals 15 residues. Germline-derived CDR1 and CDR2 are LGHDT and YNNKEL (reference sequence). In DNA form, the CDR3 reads TGTGCCAGCAGCCAAGATCTACAGGGGCGAATGGAAGCTTTCTTT. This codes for CASSQDLQGRMEAFF.

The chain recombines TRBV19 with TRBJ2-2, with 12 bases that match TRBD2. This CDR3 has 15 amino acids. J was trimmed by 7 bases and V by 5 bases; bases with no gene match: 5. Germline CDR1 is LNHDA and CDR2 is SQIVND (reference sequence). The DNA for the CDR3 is TGTGCCAGTAGTTCTAGCGGGAGGGCCATCGGGGAGCTGTTTTTT. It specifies CASSSSGRAIGELFF.

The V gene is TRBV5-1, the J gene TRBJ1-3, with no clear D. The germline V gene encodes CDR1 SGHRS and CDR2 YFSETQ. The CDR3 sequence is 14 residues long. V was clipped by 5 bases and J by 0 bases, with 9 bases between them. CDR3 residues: CASRNGVSGNTIYF. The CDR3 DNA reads TGCGCCAGCAGAAATGGAGTCTCTGGAAACACCATATATTTT.

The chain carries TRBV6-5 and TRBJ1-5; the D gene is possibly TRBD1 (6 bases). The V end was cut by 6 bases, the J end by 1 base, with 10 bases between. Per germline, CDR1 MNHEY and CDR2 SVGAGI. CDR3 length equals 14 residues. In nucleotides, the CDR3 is TGTGCCAGCAGGCCTGGACAGAGCAATCAGCCCCAGCATTTT. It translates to CASRPGQSNQPQHF.

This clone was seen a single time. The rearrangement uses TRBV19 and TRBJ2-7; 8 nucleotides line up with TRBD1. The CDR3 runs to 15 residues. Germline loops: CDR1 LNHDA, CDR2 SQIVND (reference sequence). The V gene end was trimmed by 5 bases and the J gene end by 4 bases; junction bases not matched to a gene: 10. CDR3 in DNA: TGTGCCAGTAGTTACGGACAGGGTACCCAATACGAGCAGTACTTC. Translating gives CASSYGQGTQYEQYF.

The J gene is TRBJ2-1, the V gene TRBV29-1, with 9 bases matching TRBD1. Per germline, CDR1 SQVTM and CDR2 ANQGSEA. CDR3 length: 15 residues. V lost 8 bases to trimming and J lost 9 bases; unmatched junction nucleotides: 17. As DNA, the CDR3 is TGCAGCTCCTTCCGCCGGGACAGGGAGGCGAGTGAGCAGTTCTTC. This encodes CSSFRRDREASEQFF.

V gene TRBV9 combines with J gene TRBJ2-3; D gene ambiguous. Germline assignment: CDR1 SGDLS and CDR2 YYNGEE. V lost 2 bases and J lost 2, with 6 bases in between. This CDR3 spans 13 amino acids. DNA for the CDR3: TGTGCCAGCAGCGTCGTATTCACAGATACGCAGTATTTT. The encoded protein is CASSVVFTDTQYF.

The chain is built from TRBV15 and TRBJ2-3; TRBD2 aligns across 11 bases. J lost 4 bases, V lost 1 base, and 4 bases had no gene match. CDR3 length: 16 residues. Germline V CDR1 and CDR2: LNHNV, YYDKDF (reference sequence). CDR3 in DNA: TGTGCCACCAGCAGAGCGCTAGCGGGGGGCGCAGATACGCAGTATTTT. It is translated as CATSRALAGGADTQYF.

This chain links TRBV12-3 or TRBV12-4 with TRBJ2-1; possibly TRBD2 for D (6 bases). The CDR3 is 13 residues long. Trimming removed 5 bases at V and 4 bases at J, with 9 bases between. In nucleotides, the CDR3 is TGTGCCAGCAGTCCGACTAGGTACAATGAGCAGTTCTTC. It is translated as CASSPTRYNEQFF.

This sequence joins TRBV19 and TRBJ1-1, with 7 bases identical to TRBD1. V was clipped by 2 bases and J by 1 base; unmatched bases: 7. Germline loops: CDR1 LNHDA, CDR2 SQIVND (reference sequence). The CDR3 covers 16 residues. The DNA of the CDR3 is TGTGCCAGTAGTATATTACAGGGGAAAGGGAACACTGAAGCTTTCTTT. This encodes CASSILQGKGNTEAFF.

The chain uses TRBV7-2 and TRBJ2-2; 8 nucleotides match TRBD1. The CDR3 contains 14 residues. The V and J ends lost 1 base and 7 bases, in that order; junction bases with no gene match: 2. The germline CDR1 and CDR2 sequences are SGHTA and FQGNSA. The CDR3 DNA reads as TGTGCCAGCAGCTTAGTGACAGGGGACGGGGAGCTGTTTTTT. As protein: CASSLVTGDGELFF.

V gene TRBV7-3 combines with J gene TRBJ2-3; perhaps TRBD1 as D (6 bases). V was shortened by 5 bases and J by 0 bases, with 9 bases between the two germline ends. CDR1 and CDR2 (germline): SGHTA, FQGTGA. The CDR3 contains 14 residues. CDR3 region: CASSLQGSTDTQYF. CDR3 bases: TGTGCCAGCAGCCTCCAGGGGAGCACAGATACGCAGTATTTT.